Following are 27 T cell receptor beta chains from one sample sequenced in a study of shared clonotypes between healthy human individuals (TCRdb year 2020). Library method: the immunoSEQ multiplex PCR assay. What TCRdb holds here is the immuneACCESS table cut down to in-frame rearrangements. Part of the clones is not present; checked against another copy, under half of the missing clones reflect an unresolved V gene, and the others are unexplained. For this sample the table gives roughly 510,000 clones, of which roughly 79% were detected only once. The ten largest clones add up to under 15% of the sample. Sequences were obtained from PBMCs. All receptors derive from a woman aged 40 to 50 in good health. Some clones in this sample may be carry-over from other donors' samples.

The rearrangement uses TRBV18 and TRBJ2-1, with unresolved D. Germline-derived CDR1 and CDR2 are KGHSH and LQKENI. The length of the CDR3 is 16 residues. Trimming took 0 bases from V and 0 from J, leaving 9 bases between them. The CDR3 sequence: CASSPPDGSSYNEQFF. The CDR3 nucleotides read TGTGCCAGCTCACCACCGGACGGCAGCTCCTACAATGAGCAGTTCTTC.

This clone has only a few counts. The chain combines TRBV5-1 with TRBJ2-3, with 7 positions matching TRBD1. CDR3 length equals 15 residues. Germline CDR1 SGHRS, CDR2 YFSETQ. V lost 6 bases, J lost 2 bases, and 9 bases stayed unmatched. The chain's CDR3 is CASTPGTAATDTQYF. The CDR3 coding sequence is TGCGCCAGCACCCCTGGGACAGCCGCCACAGATACGCAGTATTTT.

In this sample, this clone turned up many times. The same CDR3 is also encoded by other DNA sequences in this sample. The chain links TRBV7-3 to TRBJ1-1; no clear D. V shed 1 base and J shed 4 bases, with 10 bases lying between them. The CDR3 contains 14 residues. Germline CDR1 and CDR2: SGHTA and FQGTGA. CDR3 in DNA: TGTGCCAGCAGCTTAATGGGCCCGGGCACTGAAGCTTTCTTT. It yields the protein CASSLMGPGTEAFF.

The rearrangement uses TRBV10-2 and TRBJ2-7; 7 nucleotides agree with TRBD1. The CDR3 spans 14 residues. The V and J ends lost 7 bases and 5 bases, in that order; junction bases with no gene match: 11. Germline loops: CDR1 WSHSY, CDR2 SAAADI. CDR3 residues: CASTQYWDSHEQYF. DNA for the CDR3: TGCGCCAGCACCCAGTACTGGGACAGCCACGAGCAGTACTTC.

The chain has TRBV10-3 and TRBJ2-7, with D tentatively TRBD1 or TRBD2 (5 bases each). Trimming took 8 bases from V and 4 from J, leaving 21 bases between them. CDR3 length equals 15 residues. Per germline, CDR1 ENHRY and CDR2 SYGVKD. CDR3 region: CAIDSNDRGVYEQYF. The CDR3 nucleotides are TGTGCCATCGACTCGAATGACAGAGGGGTTTACGAGCAGTACTTC.

The V gene is TRBV11-1, the J gene TRBJ2-1, with D possibly TRBD2 on 6 matching bases. Looked up from germline, CDR1 is SGHAT and CDR2 is FQDESV (reference sequence). The CDR3 is 13 residues long. V was clipped by 2 bases and J by 6 bases, with 8 bases between them. Here the CDR3 DNA reads TGTGCCAGCAGCTTACGTAGCGGCAATGAGCAGTTCTTC. Protein product: CASSLRSGNEQFF. Supplemented by reference TRBV11-1 and TRBJ2-1, the full variable domain reads EAEVAQSPRYKITEKSQAVAFWCDPISGHATLYWYRQILGQGPELLVQFQDESVVDDSQLPKDRFSAERLKGVDSTLKIQPAELGDSAMYLCASSLRSGNEQFFGPGTRLTVL.

In regard to this clone: Different DNA sequences within this sample yield the same CDR3. The chain employs TRBV30 and TRBJ1-3; D gene uncertain. Germline CDR1 and CDR2: GTSNPN and SVGIG (reference sequence). V was trimmed by 0 bases and J by 2 bases, leaving 2 bases between them. The CDR3 has 12 amino acids. In nucleotides, the CDR3 is TGTGCCTGGAGTGTACCTGGAAACACCATATATTTT. This sequence encodes CAWSVPGNTIYF.

The genes are TRBV7-2 and TRBJ2-7; D may be TRBD2 (5 bases). The CDR3 extends over 12 amino acids. The germline V gene has CDR1 SGHTA and CDR2 FQGNSA. Deletions cut 5 bases from V and 7 bases from J, with 12 bases between. CDR3 region: CASSRGWLEQYF. The CDR3 coding sequence is TGTGCCAGCAGCCGCGGGTGGCTGGAGCAGTACTTC.

The rearrangement joins TRBV5-1 to TRBJ2-5; D call uncertain. In germline, CDR1 is SGHRS, CDR2 YFSETQ. The CDR3 extends over 16 amino acids. Trimming shortened V by 2 bases and J by 2 bases, and 16 bases separated the two germline ends. The CDR3 here is CASSFPQNSYQETQYF. Here the CDR3 DNA reads TGCGCCAGCAGCTTTCCCCAAAACAGCTATCAAGAGACCCAGTACTTC. The entire variable domain, with the rest obtained from reference TRBV5-1 and TRBJ2-5, is as follows: KAGVTQTPRYLIKTRGQQVTLSCSPISGHRSVSWYQQTPGQGLQFLFEYFSETQRNKGNFPGRFSGRQFSNSRSEMNVSTLELGDSALYLCASSFPQNSYQETQYFGPGTRLLVL.

DNA of the CDR3: TGCGCCAGCAGCCAAGATCTCGGGGGCGGCTACGAGCAGTACTTC. Its translation is CASSQDLGGGYEQYF. This rearrangement joins TRBV4-3 to TRBJ2-7, with D perhaps TRBD1 or TRBD2 (6 bases each). Germline values: CDR1 LGHNA, CDR2 YSLEER. This CDR3 contains 15 residues. V gave up 0 bases and J gave up 3 bases, with 12 bases separating them.

This clone was recorded only once. V usage is TRBV5-1 and J usage is TRBJ2-1; TRBD1 matches at 7 bases. There are 15 residues in the CDR3. Germline loops: CDR1 SGHRS, CDR2 YFSETQ. The junction had 4 bases not matched to a gene; V was cut back by 0 bases and J by 4 bases. This CDR3 is CASSLGGQMYNEQFF. The DNA for the CDR3 is TGCGCCAGCAGCTTGGGGGGACAGATGTACAATGAGCAGTTCTTC.

This clone was detected many times. The same CDR3 also results from other DNA sequences found in this sample. The chain joins TRBV18 to TRBJ2-3; TRBD2 might be the D (5 bases). Per germline, CDR1 KGHSH and CDR2 LQKENI. Trimming removed 3 bases at V and 4 bases at J, with 8 bases between. This CDR3 region has 13 residues. The CDR3 bases are TGTGCCAGCTCACCCGCCGGGGCAGATACGCAGTATTTT. Amino acid sequence: CASSPAGADTQYF.

V gene TRBV28 combines with J gene TRBJ2-3; no reliable D call. Trimming pared 6 bases from V and 1 base from J, leaving 8 bases between. The CDR3 is 13 amino acids. Germline CDR1 and CDR2: MDHEN and SYDVKM. The CDR3 sequence is CASSPRGTDTQYF. The CDR3 coding sequence is TGTGCCAGCAGCCCTCGGGGCACAGATACGCAGTATTTT.

This clone turned up a few times. The J gene is TRBJ2-7, the V gene TRBV19; D may be TRBD1 (5 bases). The germline V gene encodes CDR1 LNHDA and CDR2 SQIVND (reference sequence). This CDR3 comprises 14 residues. The V end was cut by 5 bases, the J end by 2 bases, with 13 bases between. CDR3 sequence: CASSARVFPYEQYF. CDR3 nucleotide sequence: TGTGCCAGTAGTGCCAGGGTGTTCCCCTACGAGCAGTACTTC.

This clone was detected many times. The chain couples TRBV28 to TRBJ2-3; perhaps TRBD1 as D (6 bases). Germline V lookup: CDR1 MDHEN, CDR2 SYDVKM. V dropped 3 bases and J dropped 0 bases, with 13 bases sitting between them. The length of the CDR3 is 16 residues. CDR3 in DNA: TGTGCCAGCAGTTTTTGGGGGCGGACAAGCACAGATACGCAGTATTTT. Translating gives CASSFWGRTSTDTQYF.

J is TRBJ2-7 and V is TRBV7-9; D is unclear. V was shortened by 4 bases and J by 3 bases, with 13 bases between the two germline ends. The CDR3 loop spans 14 amino acids. Germline lookup yields CDR1 SEHNR and CDR2 FQNEAQ (reference sequence). The CDR3 is CASSSGRWVYEQYF. The CDR3 DNA follows: TGTGCCAGCAGCTCCGGACGGTGGGTCTACGAGCAGTACTTC.

The V call is TRBV7-2, the J call TRBJ2-2; D is unresolved. V shed 5 bases and J shed 4 bases, with 11 bases lying between them. The germline V gene encodes CDR1 SGHTA and CDR2 FQGNSA. This CDR3 is built from 14 residues. The CDR3 nucleotides are TGTGCCAGCAGCAATCCTAGGGCCACCGGGGAGCTGTTTTTT. It yields the protein CASSNPRATGELFF.

This clone was detected only once. J is TRBJ2-1 and V is TRBV7-3, with TRBD2 identical over 8 bases. V lost 5 bases, J lost 0 bases, and 3 bases stayed unmatched. The CDR3 is 15 amino acids. Germline CDR1 and CDR2: SGHTA and FQGTGA. CDR3 residues: CASSRGGVSYNEQFF. In DNA form, the CDR3 reads TGTGCCAGCAGCCGGGGGGGAGTCTCCTACAATGAGCAGTTCTTC.

V and J are TRBV5-1 and TRBJ1-1, with 7 bases fitting TRBD1. The CDR3 consists of 15 residues. V lost 0 bases to trimming and J lost 3 bases; unmatched junction nucleotides: 5. CDR1 SGHRS and CDR2 YFSETQ come from the germline V gene. Here the CDR3 DNA reads TGCGCCAGCAGCTTGGCCTGGCAGGGGGACACTGAAGCTTTCTTT. Protein: CASSLAWQGDTEAFF.

This clone has a handful of counts. The chain carries TRBV28 and TRBJ2-5, with D maybe TRBD1 (6 bases). CDR1 and CDR2 from the germline V gene are MDHEN and SYDVKM. CDR3 length equals 13 residues. The V and J ends lost 6 bases and 5 bases respectively, with 13 bases between them. The CDR3 spells CASRHTGRETQYF. CDR3 DNA: TGTGCCAGCAGACATACAGGGCGGGAGACCCAGTACTTC.

The genes are TRBV5-4 and TRBJ2-2; 7 nucleotides match TRBD2. The length of the CDR3 is 16 residues. Per germline, CDR1 SGHNT and CDR2 YYREEE (reference sequence). Germline trimming cut 0 bases from V and 5 bases from J; bases unmatched to any gene: 7. As DNA, the CDR3 is TGTGCCAGCAGCTTGGGGGCGGGAGTTGCAACCGGGGAGCTGTTTTTT. It encodes CASSLGAGVATGELFF.

The chain links TRBV28 to TRBJ2-5; 13 bases are shared with TRBD2. Germline loops: CDR1 MDHEN, CDR2 SYDVKM. V trimming: 6 bases; J trimming: 7 bases; junction bases outside the gene matches: 5. The CDR3 covers 14 residues. The CDR3 DNA is TGTGCCAGCAGGCTTACTAGCGGGAGGGGGACCCAGTACTTC. It codes for CASRLTSGRGTQYF.

The chain is built from TRBV7-8 and TRBJ2-1; weak D call: TRBD2 (6 bases). Trimming shortened V by 5 bases and J by 0 bases, and 14 bases separated the two germline ends. The CDR3 extends over 16 amino acids. In germline, CDR1 is SGHVS, CDR2 FQNEAQ. CDR3 in amino acids: CASSRGWGGSYNEQFF. The CDR3 DNA reads as TGTGCCAGCAGCCGTGGATGGGGAGGCTCCTACAATGAGCAGTTCTTC.

This chain links TRBV19 with TRBJ2-4; 8 nucleotides align to TRBD2. V was clipped by 5 bases and J by 2 bases; unmatched bases: 5. Per the germline V gene, CDR1 is LNHDA and CDR2 is SQIVND (reference sequence). This CDR3 is built from 15 residues. In DNA, the CDR3 is TGTGCCAGTAGTTCTCCGGGAGGGCCCAAAAACATTCAGTACTTC. Its protein is CASSSPGGPKNIQYF.

By its share, this clone is medium-sized (0.01 to 0.1%). In the same sample, other DNA sequences code for this CDR3. The CDR3: CASSTGQAGLFF. In DNA form, the CDR3 reads TGTGCCAGTAGTACCGGACAGGCCGGGCTGTTTTTT. This chain joins TRBV19 and TRBJ1-4; TRBD1 matches 7 bases. This CDR3 is 12 amino acids long. Trimming removed 4 bases from V and 14 bases from J; junction bases left unmatched: 7. Germline V gene lookup returns CDR1 LNHDA and CDR2 SQIVND (reference sequence).

V is TRBV28 and J is TRBJ2-2; TRBD2 matches at 12 bases. Germline trimming cut 5 bases from V and 6 bases from J; bases unmatched to any gene: 7. CDR1 MDHEN and CDR2 SYDVKM come from the germline V gene. CDR3 length: 16 residues. The CDR3 loop is CASSAPGLAGSGELFF. DNA for the CDR3: TGTGCCAGCAGTGCCCCGGGACTAGCGGGTTCCGGGGAGCTGTTTTTT.

This rearrangement joins TRBV4-2 to TRBJ1-6; D possibly corresponds to TRBD1 (6 bases). The CDR3 has 15 amino acids. V gave up 1 base and J gave up 7 bases, with 11 bases separating them. Germline CDR1 and CDR2: LGHNA and YNFKEQ. CDR3 amino acids: CASSQGQGLNSPLHF. CDR3 coding DNA: TGTGCCAGCAGCCAAGGGCAGGGGCTGAATTCACCCCTCCACTTT.